What follows is one T cell receptor (beta chain) and its context. This sample stems from a study of blood T cell repertoires in COVID-19. About the research overall: Specimens from acute and convalescent COVID-19 originated in the United States, Italy and Spain.

Original handling: Reference gene primer amplification in the assay estimated nucleated cell counts. Assay: immunoSEQ multiplex PCR; the TCRdb copy retains only in-frame clones and omits some. Clone size and the V and J calls come from that table; the DNA yielded D and trimming. The data show about 150,000 clones, about 90% seen once. The trim removed 5 bases at V and 2 bases at J, leaving 8 bases unmatched. Germline V gene sequence: CDR1 MNHEY, CDR2 SMNVEV (reference sequence). The CDR3 runs 15 residues. Clinical history as reported by participants underpinned cohort assignment. Symptom resolution, clearance, or two negative PCRs marked donors in Cohort 3 as recovered.

The chain is built from TRBV27 and TRBJ2-7; 8 nucleotides match TRBD1. Sequencing used PBMCs or T cells enriched from blood (not recorded which). The receptor was derived from a woman aged 50 to 65 who had recovered from COVID-19. The CDR3 protein is CASSPRTGLAYEQYF. Written as DNA, the CDR3 is TGTGCCAGCAGTCCCCGGACAGGGCTCGCCTACGAGCAGTACTTC.